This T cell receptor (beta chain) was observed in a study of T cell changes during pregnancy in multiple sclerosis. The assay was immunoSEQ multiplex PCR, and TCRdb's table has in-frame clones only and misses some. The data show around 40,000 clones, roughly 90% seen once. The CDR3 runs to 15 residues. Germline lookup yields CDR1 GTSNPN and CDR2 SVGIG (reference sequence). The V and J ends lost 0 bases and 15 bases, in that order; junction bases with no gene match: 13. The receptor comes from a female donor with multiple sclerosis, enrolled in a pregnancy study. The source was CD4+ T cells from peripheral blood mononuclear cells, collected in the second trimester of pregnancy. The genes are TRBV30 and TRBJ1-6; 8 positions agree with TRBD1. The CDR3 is CAWSVRGTGKSHLHF. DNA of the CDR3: TGTGCCTGGAGTGTACGAGGGACAGGAAAAAGTCACCTCCACTTT.